A single sample gave rise to the 4 T cell receptor beta chains below, sequenced in a study of T cell responses to AZD1222 COVID-19 vaccine. Assay used: immunoSEQ multiplex PCR; TCRdb lists only in-frame clones, some missing. This sample has tens of thousands of clones; 85% to 90% occur once, and the top ten carry approximately 7%. The sequences come from peripheral blood, collected on day 0 of AZD1222 vaccination. These TCRs come from an adult in good health.

V is TRBV3-1 (or the pseudogene TRBV3-2) and J is TRBJ2-7; D is unresolved. This CDR3 is built from 11 residues. The germline V and J ends were trimmed by 1 base and 10 bases, with 8 bases remaining between them. Germline V gives CDR1 LGHDT, CDR2 YNNKEL (reference sequence). The CDR3 DNA follows: TGTGCCAGCAGCCAAGGCAACAGACAGTACTTC. This translates into CASSQGNRQYF.

V is TRBV6-1 and J is TRBJ2-7; 8 bases agree with TRBD1. The CDR3 spans 13 residues. V was clipped by 3 bases and J by 5 bases; unmatched bases: 3. Germline loops: CDR1 MNHNS, CDR2 SASEGT. The CDR3 sequence: CASSDRGLDEQYF. The CDR3 DNA is TGTGCCAGCAGTGACAGGGGGCTCGACGAGCAGTACTTC.

The rearrangement joins TRBV2 to TRBJ1-2; D is possibly TRBD1 (5 bases). Germline V gives CDR1 SNHLY, CDR2 FYNNEI. The V end was cut by 6 bases, the J end by 5 bases, with 13 bases between. The CDR3 extends over 13 amino acids. The CDR3 nucleotides are TGTGCCAGCAGAACGGGGGGGACGTATGGCTACACCTTC. It is translated as CASRTGGTYGYTF. Based on the CDR3 plus reference TRBV2 and TRBJ1-2, the full variable domain is EPEVTQTPSHQVTQMGQEVILRCVPISNHLYFYWYRQILGQKVEFLVSFYNNEISEKSEIFDDQFSVERPDGSNFTLKIRSTKLEDSAMYFCASRTGGTYGYTFGSGTRLTVV.

V and J are TRBV5-1 and TRBJ2-1, with 10 bases matching TRBD2. The V segment lost 4 bases and the J segment 5 bases; nucleotides outside the gene matches: 15. This CDR3 has 18 residues. Germline V gene data show CDR1 as SGHRS and CDR2 as YFSETQ. This chain's CDR3 is CASSPWKAGGPLHNEQFF. The CDR3 coding sequence is TGCGCCAGCAGCCCCTGGAAAGCGGGGGGGCCGCTCCACAATGAGCAGTTCTTC.